This TCR beta chain was retrieved from a study of control samples from healthy donors and cancer patients. The CDR3 is 11 amino acids. From germline, CDR1 is SGHDT and CDR2 YYEEEE. V was trimmed by 4 bases and J by 3 bases, leaving 5 bases between them. The table came from immunoSEQ multiplex PCR; TCRdb's copy has only in-frame clones and leaves some out. The table has 90,000 to 130,000 clones, about 80% seen once. The rearrangement joins TRBV5-6 to TRBJ2-7; the D is unclear. Input material: blood. The receptor was derived from a man younger than 35 in good health. The CDR3 here is CASSRDYEQYF. The CDR3 DNA follows: TGTGCCAGCAGCAGGGACTACGAGCAGTACTTC.